This entry describes one T cell receptor (beta chain). V was shortened by 8 bases and J by 4 bases, with 12 bases between the two germline ends. This CDR3 has 13 residues. Germline V lookup: CDR1 MNHNS, CDR2 SASEGT. This sample is drawn from a study of shared clonotypes between healthy human individuals. Naivety among CD8 cells was defined by CD45RO negativity and positive CCR7 selection, thereby excluding terminally differentiated effector memory CD45RA+ cells. The method was immunoSEQ multiplex PCR; TCRdb's version includes in-frame clones alone and lacks a portion of them. This table has some 2.1 million clones, 85% to 95% appearing once.

Sequenced material: naive CD8+ T cells from PBMCs. The rearrangement joins TRBV6-1 to TRBJ2-1, with D tentatively TRBD1 (5 bases). This clonotype was sampled from a young man in good health. Some clones in this sample may be carry-over from other donors' samples. The CDR3 region has the DNA TGTGCCAGCTCCGGCGGACATTACAATGAGCAGTTCTTC. Encoded protein: CASSGGHYNEQFF.